A single sample gave rise to the 24 T cell receptor beta chains below, sequenced in a study of blood T cell repertoires in COVID-19. This table comes from immunoSEQ multiplex PCR, and its TCRdb copy is limited to in-frame clones, with some not included. This repertoire shows 350,000 or so clones, around 87% found once; its top ten account for around 9.3%. The specimen sequenced was peripheral blood. Source of these receptors: a woman in her 30s with COVID-19, enrolled during active disease.

The rearrangement uses TRBV6-5 and TRBJ2-7, with D tentatively TRBD2 (7 bases). The CDR3 extends over 13 amino acids. The V gene lost 8 bases and the J gene lost 5 bases, with 16 bases spanning the gap. Looked up from germline, CDR1 is MNHEY and CDR2 is SVGAGI. CDR3 sequence: CASRRGGGHEQYF. The DNA of the CDR3 is TGTGCCAGCCGAAGAGGGGGGGGTCACGAGCAGTACTTC.

This chain connects TRBV6-5 to TRBJ2-7, with D perhaps matching TRBD2 (6 bases). Trimming cost V 9 bases and J 3 bases, with 12 bases left between them. The germline V gene has CDR1 MNHEY and CDR2 SVGAGI. The CDR3 is made up of 12 amino acids. CDR3 sequence (DNA): TGTGCCAGACTGGGGGGTAACTACGAGCAGTACTTC. Translation: CARLGGNYEQYF.

Only a few counts were recorded for this clone. This chain joins TRBV20-1 and TRBJ1-4; D not certain. Deletions cut 5 bases from V and 7 bases from J, with 8 bases between. The germline gives CDR1 DFQATT, CDR2 SNEGSKA (reference sequence). This CDR3 is built from 11 residues. DNA for the CDR3: TGCAGTGCTTTACGACTTGAAAAACTGTTTTTT. Its protein is CSALRLEKLFF.

CDR3 residues: CASSPRQGWEKLFF. The DNA for the CDR3 is TGTGCCAGCAGTCCCCGACAGGGTTGGGAAAAACTGTTTTTT. The chain links TRBV27 to TRBJ1-4, with TRBD1 matching 7 bases. Germline assignment: CDR1 MNHEY and CDR2 SMNVEV (reference sequence). Trimming took 5 bases from V and 8 from J; bases not matched to a gene: 8. The CDR3 length is 14 residues.

Only one count was recorded for this clone. The DNA for the CDR3 is TGTGCCAGCAGTTACGGGCCCAGGGGTGCCGGGGAGCTGTTTTTT. It encodes CASSYGPRGAGELFF. This chain uses TRBV6-5 with TRBJ2-2; weak D call: TRBD1 (6 bases). The length of the CDR3 is 15 residues. The germline CDR1 and CDR2 sequences are MNHEY and SVGAGI. V lost 2 bases and J lost 6, with 13 bases in between.

The chain carries TRBV5-4 and TRBJ2-3, with D tentatively TRBD2 (6 bases). With 2 bases removed from V and 0 bases from J, the gap between germline ends came to 13 bases. CDR1 and CDR2 from the germline V gene are SGHNT and YYREEE (reference sequence). CDR3 length: 16 amino acids. CDR3 in amino acids: CASSFPGERSTDTQYF. The CDR3, as DNA: TGTGCCAGCAGCTTCCCGGGGGAGAGAAGCACAGATACGCAGTATTTT. The complete variable domain, with remaining parts taken from reference TRBV5-4 and TRBJ2-3, reads ETGVTQSPTHLIKTRGQQVTLRCSSQSGHNTVSWYQQALGQGPQFIFQYYREEENGRGNFPPRFSGLQFPNYSSELNVNALELDDSALYLCASSFPGERSTDTQYFGPGTRLTVL.

V gene TRBV28 combines with J gene TRBJ1-5; 7 bases line up with TRBD1. The germline CDR1 and CDR2 sequences are MDHEN and SYDVKM. J lost 4 bases, V lost 0 bases, and 0 bases had no gene match. This CDR3 is 14 amino acids long. CDR3: CASSLWTGNQPQHF. CDR3 in DNA: TGTGCCAGCAGTTTATGGACAGGGAATCAGCCCCAGCATTTT.

The V call is TRBV6-6, the J call TRBJ2-3; 9 nucleotides align to TRBD2. V shed 4 bases and J 4 bases; nucleotides not matched to a gene: 9. The CDR3 sequence is 16 residues long. Germline CDR1 MNHNY, CDR2 SVGAGI (reference sequence). The chain's CDR3 is CASSFAIAGVSDTQYF. CDR3 DNA sequence: TGTGCCAGCAGTTTCGCCATAGCGGGAGTGTCAGATACGCAGTATTTT.

In nucleotides, the CDR3 is TGTGCCAGTAGTATGGCAGGGGGCAACGAGCAGTACTTC. Residues: CASSMAGGNEQYF. The chain has TRBV19 and TRBJ2-7, with 8 bases lining up with TRBD1. This CDR3 spans 13 amino acids. The trim removed 3 bases at V and 5 bases at J, leaving 3 bases unmatched. The germline gives CDR1 LNHDA, CDR2 SQIVND (reference sequence).

This chain uses TRBV7-3 with TRBJ2-3; TRBD2 aligns across 7 bases. The CDR3 totals 15 residues. Germline CDR1 reads SGHTA; CDR2 reads FQGTGA. V was pared by 2 bases and J by 4 bases, with 6 bases of the junction left unmatched. CDR3 residues: CASSLGRGRADTQYF. CDR3 sequence (DNA): TGTGCCAGCAGCTTAGGTCGCGGGAGAGCAGATACGCAGTATTTT.

The V gene is TRBV7-3, the J gene TRBJ1-1; D uncertain. Germline V gene sequence: CDR1 SGHTA, CDR2 FQGTGA. Trimming removed 5 bases from V and 0 bases from J, with 7 bases in between. The CDR3 length is 13 residues. Here the CDR3 reads CASSTYVNTEAFF. CDR3 in DNA: TGTGCCAGCAGCACCTACGTGAACACTGAAGCTTTCTTT.

This chain links TRBV18 with TRBJ2-5; 11 bases line up with TRBD2. The CDR3 loop spans 15 amino acids. Germline V gene data show CDR1 as KGHSH and CDR2 as LQKENI. The trim removed 2 bases at V and 5 bases at J, leaving 4 bases unmatched. CDR3 amino acids: CASSPKLAGAETQYF. The CDR3 DNA is TGTGCCAGCTCACCAAAACTAGCGGGAGCGGAGACCCAGTACTTC.

The V gene is TRBV25-1, the J gene TRBJ2-1; D remains unclear. This CDR3 has 13 amino acids. Trimming removed 2 bases at V and 5 bases at J, with 7 bases between. From germline, CDR1 is MGHDK and CDR2 SYGVNS. The CDR3 sequence is CASSEKADNEQFF. In DNA, the CDR3 is TGTGCCAGCAGTGAAAAGGCGGACAATGAGCAGTTCTTC.

The CDR3 here is CASSLGWTSREKLFF. The CDR3 DNA follows: TGTGCCAGCAGCCTGGGTTGGACATCTCGAGAAAAACTGTTTTTT. The V call is TRBV14, the J call TRBJ1-4; a weak D match, TRBD1 (5 bases). The germline CDR1 and CDR2 sequences are SGHDN and FVKESK. V lost 4 bases and J 8 bases, leaving 17 bases between the germline ends. The CDR3 loop spans 15 amino acids.

V usage is TRBV9 and J usage is TRBJ1-1; D possibly corresponds to TRBD1 (5 bases). CDR3 length: 15 residues. Trimming cost V 0 bases and J 1 base, with 10 bases left between them. The germline CDR1 and CDR2 sequences are SGDLS and YYNGEE. The CDR3: CASSVEGLKNTEAFF. The CDR3 DNA sequence: TGTGCCAGCAGCGTAGAGGGACTGAAGAACACTGAAGCTTTCTTT.

The genes are TRBV7-9 and TRBJ2-7; 7 positions agree with TRBD2. Germline loops: CDR1 SEHNR, CDR2 FQNEAQ (reference sequence). Losses at the gene ends were 5 bases for V and 0 bases for J; bases not matched to a gene: 7. This CDR3 has 15 amino acids. CDR3 region: CASSPPGRLSYEQYF. The CDR3 bases are TGTGCCAGCAGCCCACCCGGGAGGCTCTCCTACGAGCAGTACTTC. The whole variable domain, remainder taken from reference TRBV7-9 and TRBJ2-7, is DTGVSQNPRHKITKRGQNVTFRCDPISEHNRLYWYRQTLGQGPEFLTYFQNEAQLEKSRLLSDRFSAERPKGSFSTLEIQRTEQGDSAMYLCASSPPGRLSYEQYFGPGTRLTVT.

This rearrangement joins TRBV5-8 to TRBJ2-7, with D maybe TRBD2 (7 bases). The CDR3 sequence is 17 residues long. V lost 4 bases and J lost 5, with 25 bases in between. The germline V gene has CDR1 SGHTS and CDR2 YDEGEE. CDR3 sequence reads: CASSLSGGGWTADEQYF. As DNA, the CDR3 is TGTGCCAGCAGCCTGTCTGGCGGGGGCTGGACAGCCGACGAGCAGTACTTC.

The gene calls are TRBV5-1 and TRBJ2-4; TRBD1 matches at 7 bases. The V and J ends lost 4 bases and 3 bases, in that order; junction bases with no gene match: 13. There are 17 residues in the CDR3. Germline V gives CDR1 SGHRS, CDR2 YFSETQ. CDR3 loop: CASSPGKGAPLKNIQYF. CDR3 nucleotides: TGCGCCAGCAGCCCTGGGAAGGGGGCGCCTCTCAAAAACATTCAGTACTTC.

This chain's CDR3 is CASSVGDRGLEAFF. DNA for the CDR3: TGTGCCAGCAGCGTAGGGGACAGGGGTTTGGAGGCTTTCTTT. The J gene is TRBJ1-1, the V gene TRBV9; 10 bases map to TRBD1. This CDR3 is built from 14 residues. Germline CDR1 and CDR2: SGDLS and YYNGEE. The V and J ends lost 0 bases and 11 bases, in that order; junction bases with no gene match: 7.

This clone was seen once. This rearrangement joins TRBV11-3 to TRBJ2-5; D possibly corresponds to TRBD2 (6 bases). Trimming took 3 bases from V and 2 from J, leaving 13 bases between them. This CDR3 has 15 residues. Germline-derived CDR1 and CDR2 are SGHNT and YENEEA. This CDR3 reads CASSLNGLAQETQYF. The CDR3 DNA sequence: TGTGCCAGCAGCTTGAATGGGCTAGCGCAAGAGACCCAGTACTTC.

The rearrangement uses TRBV5-1 and TRBJ2-7; 8 bases line up with TRBD1. The V gene's germline CDR1 is SGHRS and CDR2 YFSETQ. The CDR3 loop spans 14 amino acids. With 1 base clipped from V and 1 base from J, the junction kept 1 base outside the gene matches. For the CDR3, the DNA is TGCGCCAGCAGCTTGAGGACAGGGTCCTACGAGCAGTACTTC. This gives the protein CASSLRTGSYEQYF.

This clone came up once. This sequence joins TRBV18 and TRBJ1-5; D is possibly TRBD1 (5 bases). Germline V CDR1 and CDR2: KGHSH, LQKENI. V lost 1 base, J lost 3 bases, and 10 bases lay in between. The CDR3 consists of 15 residues. Written as DNA, the CDR3 is TGTGCCAGCTCACCACTCAGACAGAACAATCAGCCCCAGCATTTT. It specifies CASSPLRQNNQPQHF.

This chain connects TRBV19 to TRBJ1-1, with a weak D call TRBD1 (5 bases). Trimming pared 5 bases from V and 1 base from J, leaving 8 bases between. Per the germline V gene, CDR1 is LNHDA and CDR2 is SQIVND (reference sequence). The CDR3 loop spans 13 amino acids. The DNA of the CDR3 is TGTGCCAGTAGTCCCAGGGAGAACACTGAAGCTTTCTTT. Translation gives CASSPRENTEAFF.

In its sample, this clone was seen a few times. The CDR3 nucleotides are TGTGCCAGCAGCCTCATCGACAGGGCCCCCTACGAGCAGTACTTC. Its protein product is CASSLIDRAPYEQYF. The rearrangement uses TRBV5-5 and TRBJ2-7; TRBD1 matches at 7 bases. The ends lost 4 bases at V and 2 bases at J; junction bases unmatched: 9. The germline gives CDR1 SGHKS, CDR2 YYEKEE (reference sequence). CDR3 length: 15 residues.